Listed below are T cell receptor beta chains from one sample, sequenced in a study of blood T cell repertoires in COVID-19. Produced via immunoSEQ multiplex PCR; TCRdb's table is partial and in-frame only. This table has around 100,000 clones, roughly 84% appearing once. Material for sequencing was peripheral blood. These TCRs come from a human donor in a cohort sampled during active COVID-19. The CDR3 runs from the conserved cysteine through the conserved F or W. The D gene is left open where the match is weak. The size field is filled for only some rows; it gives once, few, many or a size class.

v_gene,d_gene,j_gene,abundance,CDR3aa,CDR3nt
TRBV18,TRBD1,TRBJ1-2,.,CASSPLGQGALGYTF,TGTGCCAGCTCACCCCTGGGACAGGGGGCGCTCGGCTACACCTTC
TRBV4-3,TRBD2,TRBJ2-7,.,CASSQDSPTSGKSEQYF,TGCGCCAGCAGCCAAGATTCCCCGACTAGCGGGAAAAGCGAGCAGTACTTC
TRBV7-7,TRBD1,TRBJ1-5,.,CASSQDRNQPQHF,TGTGCCAGCAGCCAGGACAGGAATCAGCCCCAGCATTTT
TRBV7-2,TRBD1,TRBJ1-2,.,CASSLGQGGITYGYTF,TGTGCCAGCAGCTTAGGACAGGGGGGTATTACCTACGGCTACACCTTC
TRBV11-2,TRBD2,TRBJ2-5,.,CASSPSGRFGETQYF,TGTGCCAGCAGCCCTAGCGGGAGATTTGGAGAGACCCAGTACTTC
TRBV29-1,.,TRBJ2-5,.,CSVAPQGEETQYF,TGCAGCGTTGCACCACAGGGAGAAGAGACCCAGTACTTC
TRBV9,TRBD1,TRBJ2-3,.,CASSPQGARSTDTQYF,TGTGCCAGCAGCCCACAGGGGGCAAGATCCACAGATACGCAGTATTTT
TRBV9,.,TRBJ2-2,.,CASSGSSRVTGELFF,TGTGCCAGCAGCGGGTCTTCGAGGGTCACCGGGGAGCTGTTTTTT
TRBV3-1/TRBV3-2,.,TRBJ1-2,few,CASSQSGFSYGYTF,TGTGCCAGCAGCCAATCGGGGTTCTCCTATGGCTACACCTTC
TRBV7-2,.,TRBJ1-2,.,CASTPARAGGYTF,TGTGCCAGCACCCCAGCGAGGGCTGGCGGCTACACCTTC
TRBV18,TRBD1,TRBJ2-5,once,CASSPGTGVQETQYF,TGTGCCAGCTCACCCGGGACAGGGGTCCAAGAGACCCAGTACTTC
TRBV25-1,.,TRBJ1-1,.,CASSVRGNTEAFF,TGTGCCAGCAGTGTCCGGGGAAACACTGAAGCTTTCTTT
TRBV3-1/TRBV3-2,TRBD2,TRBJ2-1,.,CASSKGLAGAYNEQFF,TGTGCCAGCAGCAAAGGACTAGCGGGGGCCTACAATGAGCAGTTCTTC
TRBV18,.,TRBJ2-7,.,CASSSDSYEQYF,TGTGCCAGCTCATCTGACAGCTACGAGCAGTACTTC
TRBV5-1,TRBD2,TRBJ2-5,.,CATRTSGGLETQYF,TGCGCCACCAGGACTAGCGGGGGGCTTGAGACCCAGTACTTC